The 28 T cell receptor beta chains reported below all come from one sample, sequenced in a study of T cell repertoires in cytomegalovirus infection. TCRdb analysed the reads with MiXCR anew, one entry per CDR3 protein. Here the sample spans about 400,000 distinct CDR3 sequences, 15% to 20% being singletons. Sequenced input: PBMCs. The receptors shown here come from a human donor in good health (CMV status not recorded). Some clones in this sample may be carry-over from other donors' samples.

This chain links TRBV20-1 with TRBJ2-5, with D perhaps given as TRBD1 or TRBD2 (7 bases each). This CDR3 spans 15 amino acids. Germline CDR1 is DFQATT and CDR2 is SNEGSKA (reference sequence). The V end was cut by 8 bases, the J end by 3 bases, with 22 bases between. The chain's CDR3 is CSLGRGRETEETQYF. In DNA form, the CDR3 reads TGCAGTTTAGGGAGGGGGCGAGAAACTGAAGAGACCCAGTACTTC.

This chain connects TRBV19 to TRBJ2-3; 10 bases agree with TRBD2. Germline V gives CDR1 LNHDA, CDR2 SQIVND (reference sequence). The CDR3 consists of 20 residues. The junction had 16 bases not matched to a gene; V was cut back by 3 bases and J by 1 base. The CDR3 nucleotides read TGTGCCAGTAGTATCGCGGGGGGGCTAGCGGGAGAAGAGGGCACAGATACGCAGTATTTT. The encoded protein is CASSIAGGLAGEEGTDTQYF.

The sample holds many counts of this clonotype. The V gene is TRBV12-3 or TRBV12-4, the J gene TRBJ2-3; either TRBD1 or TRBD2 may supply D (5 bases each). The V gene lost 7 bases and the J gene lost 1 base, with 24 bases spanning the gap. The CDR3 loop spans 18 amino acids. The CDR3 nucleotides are TGTGCCAGCACGGGGCAGTGGGAACTGAACTGGGGCACAGATACGCAGTATTTT. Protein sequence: CASTGQWELNWGTDTQYF.

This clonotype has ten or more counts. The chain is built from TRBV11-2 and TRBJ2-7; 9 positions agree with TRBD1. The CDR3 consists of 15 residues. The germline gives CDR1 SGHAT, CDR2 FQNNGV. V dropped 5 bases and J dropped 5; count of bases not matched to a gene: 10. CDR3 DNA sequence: TGTGCCAGCAGCCGTACGGACAGGGGTTTTGACGAGCAGTACTTC. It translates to CASSRTDRGFDEQYF. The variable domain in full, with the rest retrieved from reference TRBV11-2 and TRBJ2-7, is EAGVAQSPRYKIIEKRQSVAFWCNPISGHATLYWYQQILGQGPKLLIQFQNNGVVDDSQLPKDRFSAERLKGVDSTLKIQPAKLEDSAVYLCASSRTDRGFDEQYFGPGTRLTVT.

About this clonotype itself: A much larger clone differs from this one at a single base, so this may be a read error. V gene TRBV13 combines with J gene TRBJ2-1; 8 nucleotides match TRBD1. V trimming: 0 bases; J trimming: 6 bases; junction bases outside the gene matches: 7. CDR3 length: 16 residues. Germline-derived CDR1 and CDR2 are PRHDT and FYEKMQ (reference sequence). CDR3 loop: CASSLGLRTGSNEQFF. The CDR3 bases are TGTGCCAGCAGCTTAGGCCTCAGGACAGGGAGCAATGAGCAGTTCTTC.

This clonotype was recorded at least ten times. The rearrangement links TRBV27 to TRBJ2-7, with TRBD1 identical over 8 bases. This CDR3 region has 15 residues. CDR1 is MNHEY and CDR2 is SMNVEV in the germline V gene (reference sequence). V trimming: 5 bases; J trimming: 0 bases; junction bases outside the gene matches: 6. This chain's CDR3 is CASSPLGTGSYEQYF. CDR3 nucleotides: TGTGCCAGCAGTCCCCTAGGGACAGGCTCCTACGAGCAGTACTTC.

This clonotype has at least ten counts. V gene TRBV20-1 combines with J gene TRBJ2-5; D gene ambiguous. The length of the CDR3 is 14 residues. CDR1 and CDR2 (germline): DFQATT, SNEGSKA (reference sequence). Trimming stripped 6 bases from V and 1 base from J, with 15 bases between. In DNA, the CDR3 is TGCAGTGCCAGCCGCCTGGAGAGCCAAGAGACCCAGTACTTC. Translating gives CSASRLESQETQYF.

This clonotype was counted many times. The CDR3 sequence: CASRTDYGYTF. CDR3 nucleotides: TGTGCCAGCAGAACTGACTATGGCTACACCTTC. V and J are TRBV12-3 or TRBV12-4 and TRBJ1-2; D unclear. The CDR3 consists of 11 residues. V lost 6 bases and J lost 3, with 5 bases in between.

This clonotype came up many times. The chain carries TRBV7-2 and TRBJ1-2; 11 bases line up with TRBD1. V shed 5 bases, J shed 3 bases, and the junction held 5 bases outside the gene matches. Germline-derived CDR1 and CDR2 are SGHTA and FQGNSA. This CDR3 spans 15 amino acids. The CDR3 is CASSGGQGAYYGYTF. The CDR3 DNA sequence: TGTGCCAGCAGCGGAGGACAGGGGGCCTACTATGGCTACACCTTC. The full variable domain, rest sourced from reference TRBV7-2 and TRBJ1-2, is GAGVSQSPSNKVTEKGKDVELRCDPISGHTALYWYRQSLGQGLEFLIYFQGNSAPDKSGLPSDRFSAERTGGSVSTLTIQRTQQEDSAVYLCASSGGQGAYYGYTFGSGTRLTVV.

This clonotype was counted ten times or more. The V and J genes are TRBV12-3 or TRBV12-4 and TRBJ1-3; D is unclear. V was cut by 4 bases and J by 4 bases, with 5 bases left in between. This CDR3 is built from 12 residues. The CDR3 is CASSSPGNTIYF. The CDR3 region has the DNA TGTGCCAGCAGTTCCCCGGGAAACACCATATATTTT.

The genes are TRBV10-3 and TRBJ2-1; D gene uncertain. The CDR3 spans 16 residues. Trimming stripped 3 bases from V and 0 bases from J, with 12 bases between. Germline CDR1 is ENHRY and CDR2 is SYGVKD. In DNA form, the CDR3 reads TGTGCCATCAGTGAAGCACCACTGAGCTCCTACAATGAGCAGTTCTTC. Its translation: CAISEAPLSSYNEQFF.

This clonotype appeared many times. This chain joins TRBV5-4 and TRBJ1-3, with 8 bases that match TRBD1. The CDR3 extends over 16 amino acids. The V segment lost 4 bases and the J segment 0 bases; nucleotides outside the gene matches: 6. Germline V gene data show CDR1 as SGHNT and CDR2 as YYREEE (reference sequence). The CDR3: CASSQRTGPSGNTIYF. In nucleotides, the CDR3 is TGTGCCAGCAGCCAAAGGACAGGGCCCTCTGGAAACACCATATATTTT.

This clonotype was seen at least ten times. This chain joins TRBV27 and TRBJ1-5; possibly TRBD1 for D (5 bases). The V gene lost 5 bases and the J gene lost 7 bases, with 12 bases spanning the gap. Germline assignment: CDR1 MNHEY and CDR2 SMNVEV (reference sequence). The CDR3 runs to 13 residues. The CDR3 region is CASSGRGGQPQHF. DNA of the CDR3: TGTGCCAGCAGTGGTAGGGGAGGGCAGCCCCAGCATTTT.

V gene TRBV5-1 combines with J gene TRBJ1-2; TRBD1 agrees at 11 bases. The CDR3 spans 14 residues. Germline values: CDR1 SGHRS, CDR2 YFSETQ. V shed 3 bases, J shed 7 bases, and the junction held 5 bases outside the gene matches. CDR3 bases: TGCGCCAGCAGCTCGCCGGGACAGGGGGGTGGCTACACCTTC. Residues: CASSSPGQGGGYTF.

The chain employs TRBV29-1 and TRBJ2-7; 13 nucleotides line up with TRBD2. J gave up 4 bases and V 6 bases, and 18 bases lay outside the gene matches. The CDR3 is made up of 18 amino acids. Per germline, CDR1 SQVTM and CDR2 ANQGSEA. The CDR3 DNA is TGCAGCGTACCCTCTAACGGACTAGCGGGAGCAATTGTATACGAGCAGTACTTC. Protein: CSVPSNGLAGAIVYEQYF.

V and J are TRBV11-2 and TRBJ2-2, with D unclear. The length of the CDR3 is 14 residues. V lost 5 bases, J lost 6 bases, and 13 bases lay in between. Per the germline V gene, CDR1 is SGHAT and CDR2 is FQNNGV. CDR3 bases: TGTGCCAGCAGCCTGACCCTCCCGGCCGGGGAGCTGTTTTTT. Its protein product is CASSLTLPAGELFF.

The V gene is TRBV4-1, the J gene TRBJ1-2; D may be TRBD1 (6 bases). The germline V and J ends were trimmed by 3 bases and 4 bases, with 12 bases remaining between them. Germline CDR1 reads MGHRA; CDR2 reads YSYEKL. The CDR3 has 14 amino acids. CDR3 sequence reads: CASSHPGQSYGYTF. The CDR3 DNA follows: TGCGCCAGCAGCCACCCTGGACAGTCCTATGGCTACACCTTC.

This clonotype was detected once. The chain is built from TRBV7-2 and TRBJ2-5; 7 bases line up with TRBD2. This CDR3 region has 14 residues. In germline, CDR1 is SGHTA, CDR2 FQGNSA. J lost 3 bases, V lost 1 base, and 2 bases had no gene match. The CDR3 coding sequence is TGTGCCAGCAGCTTAGGGCGGGAGAAAGAGACCCAGTACTTC. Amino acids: CASSLGREKETQYF.

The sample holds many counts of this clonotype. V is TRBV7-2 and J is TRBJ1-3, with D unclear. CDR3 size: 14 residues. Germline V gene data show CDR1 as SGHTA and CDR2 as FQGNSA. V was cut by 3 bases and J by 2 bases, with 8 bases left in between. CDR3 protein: CASSFLGPGNTIYF. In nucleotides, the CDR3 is TGTGCCAGCAGCTTCCTTGGCCCTGGAAACACCATATATTTT. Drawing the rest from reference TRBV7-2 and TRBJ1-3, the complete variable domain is GAGVSQSPSNKVTEKGKDVELRCDPISGHTALYWYRQSLGQGLEFLIYFQGNSAPDKSGLPSDRFSAERTGGSVSTLTIQRTQQEDSAVYLCASSFLGPGNTIYFGEGSWLTVV.

The CDR3 coding sequence is TGTGCCAGCAGCCGGACAGCCGCATGGAGCAATCAGCCCCAGCATTTT. Protein product: CASSRTAAWSNQPQHF. V gene TRBV5-5 combines with J gene TRBJ1-5; the D gene is possibly TRBD1 (6 bases). The germline gives CDR1 SGHKS, CDR2 YYEKEE (reference sequence). V was clipped by 4 bases and J by 1 base, with 15 bases between them. There are 16 residues in the CDR3.

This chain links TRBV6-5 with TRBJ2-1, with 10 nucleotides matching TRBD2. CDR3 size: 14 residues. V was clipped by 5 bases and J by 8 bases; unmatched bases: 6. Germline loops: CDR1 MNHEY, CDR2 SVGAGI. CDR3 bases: TGTGCCAGCAGTAGCGGGGGGGGGTCGTATGAGCAGTTCTTC. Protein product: CASSSGGGSYEQFF.

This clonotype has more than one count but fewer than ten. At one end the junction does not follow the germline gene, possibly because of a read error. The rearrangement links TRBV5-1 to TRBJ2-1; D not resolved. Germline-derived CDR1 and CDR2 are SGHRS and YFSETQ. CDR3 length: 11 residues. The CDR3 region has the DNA TGCGCCAGCAGCTGGGGAACTGGTCAGTCCTTC. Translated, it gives CASSWGTGQSF. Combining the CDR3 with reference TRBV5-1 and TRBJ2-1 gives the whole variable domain KAGVTQTPRYLIKTRGQQVTLSCSPISGHRSVSWYQQTPGQGLQFLFEYFSETQRNKGNFPGRFSGRQFSNSRSEMNVSTLELGDSALYLCASSWGTGQSFGPGTRLTVL.

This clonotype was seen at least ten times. CDR3: CASTVSSGRGHEQFF. CDR3 nucleotides: TGTGCCAGCACCGTTTCTAGCGGGAGGGGTCATGAGCAGTTCTTC. V and J are TRBV7-2 and TRBJ2-1; 12 positions match TRBD2. The junction had 9 bases not matched to a gene; V was cut back by 7 bases and J by 8 bases. This CDR3 comprises 15 residues. Germline V lookup: CDR1 SGHTA, CDR2 FQGNSA.

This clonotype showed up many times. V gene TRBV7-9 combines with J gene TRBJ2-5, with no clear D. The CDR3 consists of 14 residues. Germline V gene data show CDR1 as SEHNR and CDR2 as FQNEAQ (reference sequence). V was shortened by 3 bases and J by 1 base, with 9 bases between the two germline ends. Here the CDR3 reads CASSFNSVQETQYF. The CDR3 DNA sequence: TGTGCCAGCAGCTTCAACAGCGTCCAAGAGACCCAGTACTTC.

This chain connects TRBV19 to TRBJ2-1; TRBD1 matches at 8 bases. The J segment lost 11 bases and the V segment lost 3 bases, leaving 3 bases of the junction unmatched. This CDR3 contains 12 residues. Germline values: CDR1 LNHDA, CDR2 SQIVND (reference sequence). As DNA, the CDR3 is TGTGCCAGTAGTATGCAGGGGGCGAAGCAGTTCTTC. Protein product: CASSMQGAKQFF. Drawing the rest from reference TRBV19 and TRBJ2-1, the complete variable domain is DGGITQSPKYLFRKEGQNVTLSCEQNLNHDAMYWYRQDPGQGLRLIYYSQIVNDFQKGDIAEGYSVSREKKESFPLTVTSAQKNPTAFYLCASSMQGAKQFFGPGTRLTVL.

The CDR3 here is CASRGGIHYNEQFF. The CDR3, as DNA: TGCGCGTCCAGAGGGGGAATTCACTACAATGAGCAGTTCTTC. The chain links TRBV4-1 to TRBJ2-1; TRBD1 is a possible D gene (6 bases). CDR1 and CDR2 from the germline V gene are MGHRA and YSYEKL. CDR3 length equals 14 residues.

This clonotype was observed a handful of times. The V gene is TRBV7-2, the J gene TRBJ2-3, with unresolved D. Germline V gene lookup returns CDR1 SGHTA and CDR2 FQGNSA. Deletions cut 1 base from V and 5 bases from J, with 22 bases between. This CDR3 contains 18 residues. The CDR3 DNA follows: TGTGCCAGCAGCTTAGTATTTGGCGGAGTCCCTGGAGAAGATACGCAGTATTTT. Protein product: CASSLVFGGVPGEDTQYF.

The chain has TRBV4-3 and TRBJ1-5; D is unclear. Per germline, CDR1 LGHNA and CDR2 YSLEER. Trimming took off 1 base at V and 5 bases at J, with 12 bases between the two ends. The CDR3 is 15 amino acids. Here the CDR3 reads CASSQVSNIDQPQHF. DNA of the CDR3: TGCGCCAGCAGCCAAGTGAGCAACATAGATCAGCCCCAGCATTTT.